This T cell receptor (beta chain) was documented in a study of CD8 T cells in Susac syndrome. Study observations and caveats: A relatively small number of individuals underwent TCR sequencing and HLA analysis.

V gave up 2 bases and J gave up 2 bases, with 10 bases separating them. The CDR3 contains 15 residues. From germline, CDR1 is SGHTA and CDR2 FQGNSA. Random hexamers primed reverse transcription of about 0.5 to 1 ug RNA. An immunoSEQ multiplex PCR generated amplified TCR beta CDR3 products spanning 54 Vbeta and 13 Jbeta. Via MiXCR, TCRdb re-called the immunoSEQ multiplex PCR reads, giving one row per CDR3 protein. The data hold 90,000 to 150,000 distinct CDR3 sequences, with approximately 90% observed a single time. TEMRA cells were FACS-enriched, unlike CD8+ and CD4+ T cells, which were negatively isolated. This clonotype was observed a single time. Its antigen is not known.

Sequenced sample: CD8+ T cells from PBMCs. The origin of this receptor is a human donor in good health. This chain links TRBV7-2 with TRBJ1-3, with a tentative D call TRBD1 (5 bases). The CDR3 region has the DNA TGTGCCAGCAGCTTACAGGGTGCGACTGGAAACACCATATATTTT. Its protein product is CASSLQGATGNTIYF.